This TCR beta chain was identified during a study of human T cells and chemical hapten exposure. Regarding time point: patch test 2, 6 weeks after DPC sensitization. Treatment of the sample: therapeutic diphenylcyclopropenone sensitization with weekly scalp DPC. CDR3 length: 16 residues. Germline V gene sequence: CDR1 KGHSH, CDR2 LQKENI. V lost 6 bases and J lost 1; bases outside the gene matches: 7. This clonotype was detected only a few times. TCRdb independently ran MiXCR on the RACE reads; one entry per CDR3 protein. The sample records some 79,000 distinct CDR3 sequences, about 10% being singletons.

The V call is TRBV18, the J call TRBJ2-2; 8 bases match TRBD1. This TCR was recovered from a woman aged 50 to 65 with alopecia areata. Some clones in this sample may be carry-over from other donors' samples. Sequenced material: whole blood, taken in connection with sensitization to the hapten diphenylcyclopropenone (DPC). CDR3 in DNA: TGTGCCAGCTCCCCGCGAGGACAGGGGAACACCGGGGAGCTGTTTTTT. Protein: CASSPRGQGNTGELFF.